The 18 T cell receptor beta chains presented below share a single source sample, sequenced in a study of shared clonotypes between healthy human individuals. TCRdb keeps only in-frame clones here, not all; method: immunoSEQ multiplex PCR. The table lists just over 2,000,000 clones, 95% of them singletons. The sequencing input was naive CD4+ T cells sorted from blood. Subset: CD45RA+ positively selected. The source is a man younger than 35 in good health.

CDR3 sequence reads: CASSTLGRAGETQYF. Here the CDR3 DNA reads TGTGCCAGCAGCACCCTGGGGAGGGCCGGGGAGACCCAGTACTTC. The V and J genes are TRBV7-2 and TRBJ2-5; 7 bases fit TRBD2. This CDR3 is built from 15 residues. Germline CDR1 is SGHTA and CDR2 is FQGNSA. Trimming removed 5 bases from V and 5 bases from J; junction bases left unmatched: 11.

V usage is TRBV27 and J usage is TRBJ2-7; TRBD1 aligns across 9 bases. The CDR3 length is 15 residues. CDR1 is MNHEY and CDR2 is SMNVEV in the germline V gene (reference sequence). J gave up 3 bases and V 5 bases, and 8 bases lay outside the gene matches. The CDR3 DNA follows: TGTGCCAGCAGTACACAGGGGGCGAGGGGCTACGAGCAGTACTTC. Translated: CASSTQGARGYEQYF.

Comments on this clone: Within the sample, other DNA sequences also encode this same CDR3. The V and J genes are TRBV6-5 and TRBJ2-7; perhaps TRBD1 as D (6 bases). CDR1 and CDR2 (germline): MNHEY, SVGAGI. This CDR3 contains 13 residues. V dropped 2 bases and J dropped 2 bases, with 7 bases sitting between them. CDR3 coding DNA: TGTGCCAGCAGTTACGGACAGACCTACGAGCAGTACTTC. This sequence encodes CASSYGQTYEQYF.

Remarks on this clone: One end of the junction is discordant with germline, which a read error may explain. The chain couples TRBV14 to TRBJ2-2; 10 bases agree with TRBD1. The germline V gene encodes CDR1 SGHDN and CDR2 FVKESK. The CDR3 consists of 18 residues. Here the CDR3 DNA reads TGTGCCAGCAACCAAAAAGCAGACAGGGGGCTTTACACCGGGGAGCTGTTTTTT. Amino acids: CASNQKADRGLYTGELFF.

This clone showed up just once. The genes are TRBV27 and TRBJ2-5; 14 positions agree with TRBD2. CDR1 and CDR2 from the germline V gene are MNHEY and SMNVEV (reference sequence). V shed 5 bases, J shed 4 bases, and the junction held 3 bases outside the gene matches. CDR3 size: 15 residues. CDR3 region: CASSTGTSGRETQYF. The CDR3 DNA follows: TGTGCCAGCAGTACCGGGACTAGCGGGAGAGAGACCCAGTACTTC.

The V gene is TRBV28, the J gene TRBJ1-6; 11 nucleotides align to TRBD1. Trimming at V came to 4 bases and at J to 6 bases, leaving 8 bases not matched to a gene. Germline V gives CDR1 MDHEN, CDR2 SYDVKM. The CDR3 runs 17 residues. CDR3 sequence (DNA): TGTGCCAGCAGTTCAGGGACAGGGGGATTTCCTAATTCACCCCTCCACTTT. The encoded protein is CASSSGTGGFPNSPLHF.

The chain links TRBV5-1 to TRBJ1-1; D possibly corresponds to TRBD1 (6 bases). The germline V and J ends were trimmed by 4 bases and 3 bases, with 16 bases remaining between them. CDR3 length equals 15 residues. Germline V gene sequence: CDR1 SGHRS, CDR2 YFSETQ. The CDR3, as DNA: TGCGCCAGCAGCCTGGTTCCGGGGGCAGACACTGAAGCTTTCTTT. Translating gives CASSLVPGADTEAFF.

The chain joins TRBV12-2 to TRBJ2-7; the tabulated D call, TRBD2, remains unverified against the DNA. TRBV12-2 is a documented pseudogene. The CDR3 sequence is 15 residues long. CDR3 DNA: TGTGCAAGTCGCTTGAAACTAGCGGAACCCTACGAGCAGTACTTC. This encodes CASRLKLAEPYEQYF.

V gene TRBV6-1 combines with J gene TRBJ1-1; TRBD1 aligns across 7 bases. In germline, CDR1 is MNHNS, CDR2 SASEGT. The V segment lost 6 bases and the J segment 3 bases; nucleotides outside the gene matches: 4. The CDR3 loop spans 13 amino acids. In DNA form, the CDR3 reads TGTGCCAGCAGCAGGGGGTTGGACACTGAAGCTTTCTTT. Translating gives CASSRGLDTEAFF.

This chain joins TRBV5-1 and TRBJ1-5; D unresolved. Germline CDR1 SGHRS, CDR2 YFSETQ. The CDR3 has 14 amino acids. V was shortened by 0 bases and J by 7 bases, with 11 bases between the two germline ends. In DNA, the CDR3 is TGCGCCAGCAGCTTGGGATCCCCATCCCAGCCCCAGCATTTT. It encodes CASSLGSPSQPQHF.

This chain links TRBV5-1 with TRBJ1-2; 8 nucleotides match TRBD1. The CDR3 consists of 14 residues. Per germline, CDR1 SGHRS and CDR2 YFSETQ. Trimming cost V 0 bases and J 8 bases; bases outside gene matches: 6. For the CDR3, the DNA is TGCGCCAGCAGCTTGGGGGACAGGCCTATAGGCTACACCTTC. Its protein product is CASSLGDRPIGYTF.

The chain couples TRBV6-1 to TRBJ2-7; the match to TRBD1 covers 9 bases. Germline V gives CDR1 MNHNS, CDR2 SASEGT. Unmatched junction bases numbered 8, after V lost 5 bases and J lost 6 bases. The CDR3 consists of 14 residues. CDR3 DNA: TGTGCCAGCAGTTCGACAGGGGGAGCAGGCGAGCAGTACTTC. Encoded protein: CASSSTGGAGEQYF.

This clone appeared a single time. The CDR3 loop reads CASSSSLAGSRETQYF. For the CDR3, the DNA is TGTGCCAGCAGTTCGTCCTTAGCGGGAAGTCGGGAGACCCAGTACTTC. The chain combines TRBV6-6 with TRBJ2-5, with 8 bases matching TRBD2. Germline V CDR1 and CDR2: MNHNY, SVGAGI (reference sequence). This CDR3 contains 16 residues. Trimming cost V 4 bases and J 5 bases; bases outside gene matches: 12.

V and J are TRBV10-1 and TRBJ2-1; 8 bases align to TRBD1. Germline-derived CDR1 and CDR2 are WNHNN and SYGVQD (reference sequence). After removal of 1 base from V and 7 bases from J, the junction contained 3 bases not matched to a gene. The CDR3 has 14 residues. The CDR3 DNA reads as TGCGCCAGCAGTGAGTACAGGGGGAGAAATGAGCAGTTCTTC. Amino acid sequence: CASSEYRGRNEQFF.

The chain couples TRBV5-6 to TRBJ1-1; TRBD1 agrees at 10 bases. Germline trimming cut 0 bases from V and 11 bases from J; bases unmatched to any gene: 4. The germline V gene has CDR1 SGHDT and CDR2 YYEEEE. There are 13 residues in the CDR3. The CDR3 coding sequence is TGTGCCAGCAGCTTGGGACAGGGGGCGATTGCTTTCTTT. Translation: CASSLGQGAIAFF.

The chain joins TRBV5-1 to TRBJ1-6; TRBD1 matches at 9 bases. This CDR3 is built from 16 residues. V dropped 3 bases and J dropped 9; count of bases not matched to a gene: 10. Germline CDR1 and CDR2: SGHRS and YFSETQ. CDR3 bases: TGCGCCAGCAGCTCAAAACAGGGGGCAGTGAGTTCACCCCTCCACTTT. Encoded protein: CASSSKQGAVSSPLHF. Complete variable domain (other parts from reference TRBV5-1 and TRBJ1-6): KAGVTQTPRYLIKTRGQQVTLSCSPISGHRSVSWYQQTPGQGLQFLFEYFSETQRNKGNFPGRFSGRQFSNSRSEMNVSTLELGDSALYLCASSSKQGAVSSPLHFGNGTRLTVT.

The V call is TRBV27, the J call TRBJ2-7; TRBD1 aligns across 7 bases. The CDR3 runs 15 residues. The V segment lost 6 bases and the J segment 0 bases; nucleotides outside the gene matches: 8. From germline, CDR1 is MNHEY and CDR2 SMNVEV (reference sequence). The CDR3 here is CASRQQGQSSYEQYF. Written as DNA, the CDR3 is TGTGCCAGCAGACAACAGGGGCAGAGCTCCTACGAGCAGTACTTC.

V and J are TRBV4-1 and TRBJ2-2; 9 bases map to TRBD1. Germline CDR1 reads MGHRA; CDR2 reads YSYEKL. The CDR3 is made up of 15 amino acids. V shed 3 bases and J 5 bases; nucleotides not matched to a gene: 4. CDR3 DNA: TGCGCCAGCAGCCATAACAGGGGGCGAACCGGGGAGCTGTTTTTT. It specifies CASSHNRGRTGELFF.